This T cell receptor (beta chain) is from a study of blood T cell repertoires in COVID-19. Turning to the study itself: Acute and convalescent COVID-19 samples came from the United States, Italy and Spain. PBMCs, B-cell-depleted T cells, or T cells provided the cDNA or gDNA that made up the material.

Per the study methods: The assay estimated nucleated cells by amplifying reference gene primers. Produced via immunoSEQ multiplex PCR; TCRdb's table is partial and in-frame only. The V and J calls and clone size were taken over from that table, and D and trimming were inferred from the DNA. The sample includes fewer than 120,000 clones, approximately 80% seen only once; the top ten take 15% to 20%. This clone appeared once. In germline, CDR1 is SGHVS, CDR2 FQNEAQ. There are 16 residues in the CDR3. V was pared by 1 base and J by 0 bases, with 10 bases between. This clonotype originated in a woman aged 60-75 years with acute or convalescent COVID-19. Material: peripheral blood. The gene calls are TRBV7-8 and TRBJ1-5; D perhaps matches TRBD1 (6 bases). The CDR3 DNA reads TGTGCCAGCAGCTTAGGACAGGTTTATAGCAATCAGCCCCAGCATTTT. Protein: CASSLGQVYSNQPQHF.